The text below deals with one T cell receptor (beta chain). V lost 2 bases to trimming and J lost 1 base; unmatched junction nucleotides: 2. This CDR3 region has 16 residues. Germline V lookup: CDR1 MNHEY, CDR2 SVGAGI. The sample originates from a study of T cell repertoires in cytomegalovirus infection. Each CDR3 protein gets one entry after TCRdb re-called the reads with MiXCR. The repertoire holds 400,000 or so distinct CDR3 sequences, with roughly 30% as singletons. The V call is TRBV6-5, the J call TRBJ2-2; 9 bases fit TRBD2. The source material was PBMCs. The clonotype originates from a human donor in good health (CMV status not recorded). Some clones in this sample may be carry-over from other donors' samples. CDR3: CASSYETSGNTGELFF. The CDR3 coding sequence is TGTGCCAGCAGTTACGAGACTAGCGGGAACACCGGGGAGCTGTTTTTT.